This record covers a single T cell receptor (beta chain). Its antigen is not identified. This specimen comes from a study of OX40 agonist ivuxolimab in advanced cancers. Study at large: In this cohort, patients received ivuxolimab, an agonistic anti-OX40 (CD134) antibody. Study-level results: Low clonal expansion, among the lowest seen, marked partial responders at 0.1-3.0 mg/kg. Averaged across samples, CD8+ T cells carried more expanded clones than CD4+ did.

Sequencing used immunoSEQ multiplex PCR; TCRdb keeps in-frame clones, though not all of them. This table has fewer than 45,000 clones, roughly 84% appearing once. The CDR3 runs 14 residues. Deletions cut 2 bases from V and 4 bases from J, with 12 bases between. The germline gives CDR1 SGHNT, CDR2 YYREEE (reference sequence). The starting material was CD4+ or CD8+ T cells sorted from blood, obtained in a trial of the OX40 agonist ivuxolimab. The clonotype was recovered from an adult with an advanced solid tumor such as melanoma, head and neck, liver or kidney cancer. This chain links TRBV5-4 with TRBJ1-2, with D possibly TRBD1 on 5 matching bases. DNA for the CDR3: TGTGCCAGCAGCTTTGGGGGTCTAGGCTATGGCTACACCTTC. It codes for CASSFGGLGYGYTF. Together with reference TRBV5-4 and TRBJ1-2, the CDR3 gives the full variable domain: ETGVTQSPTHLIKTRGQQVTLRCSSQSGHNTVSWYQQALGQGPQFIFQYYREEENGRGNFPPRFSGLQFPNYSSELNVNALELDDSALYLCASSFGGLGYGYTFGSGTRLTVV.